This T cell receptor (beta chain) was found in a study of spatial heterogeneity in lung cancer. Study outcomes and limitations: In tumors, expanded intratumoral alpha and beta TCR counts tracked mutation counts. There was tracking of ubiquitous and regional nonsynonymous mutations by the respective counts of ubiquitous and regional expanded TCRs.

TCRdb processed the 5' RACE reads anew with MiXCR; each CDR3 protein has one entry. The repertoire holds about 27,000 distinct CDR3 sequences, roughly 6.6% seen once, with approximately 25% in the top ten. Specified time point: sample taken at primary tumor resection. Around 68 TRACERx patients with early, untreated non-small cell lung cancer donated samples. Per germline, CDR1 SGHTA and CDR2 FQGNSA. The V end lost 3 bases, the J end lost 5 bases, and 16 bases lay between the germline ends. The CDR3 is made up of 15 amino acids. To note about this clonotype: The antigen remains undetermined. A read error may explain this, as a much larger clone is one base away.

This specimen consisted of lung tumor tissue, obtained at surgery. The rearrangement joins TRBV7-2 to TRBJ2-5; perhaps D is TRBD1 or TRBD2 (5 bases each). The source is a male donor with early-stage non-small cell lung cancer. The CDR3 sequence: CASSLFWDPLETQYF. In DNA form, the CDR3 reads TGTGCCAGCAGCTTGTTTTGGGACCCCCTGGAGACCCAGTACTTC.